A selection of T cell receptor beta chains follows, all from one sample in a study of T cells in tumors after PD-1 blockade. Assay: immunoSEQ multiplex PCR; the TCRdb copy retains only in-frame clones and omits some. In the table there are a few thousand clones, about three fifths of which are singletons. The sequences come from tumor tissue, collected after anti-PD-1 treatment. The source is a human donor with cutaneous squamous cell carcinoma. The conserved cysteine and the conserved F or W are not part of the CDR3 here. The order of the fields is V gene, J gene, CDR3 protein.

>TRBV19|TRBJ2-3
ASSRLGQGTDTQY
>TRBV4-1|TRBJ2-2
ASSQAAVGELF
>TRBV6-1|TRBJ2-7
ASSEWTGKGLHGGSYEQY
>TRBV5-1|TRBJ1-5
ASSPGQGGQPQH
>TRBV19|TRBJ2-2
ASSILLGSAGELF
>TRBV5-1|TRBJ1-3
ASSDRGYGNTIY
>TRBV5-1|TRBJ2-3
ASSFDTSLTDTQY
>TRBV28|TRBJ2-7
ASSPTVPYEQY
>TRBV3-1/TRBV3-2|TRBJ1-1
ASSQNQEAF
>TRBV5-5|TRBJ1-1
ASSPLQGDTEAF
>TRBV7-9|TRBJ2-3
ASSLGVAPGTDTQY
>TRBV4-1|TRBJ2-1
ASSQLLGVEQF
>TRBV24-1|TRBJ2-2
ATSDAGGPHGELF
>TRBV28|TRBJ1-5
ASSLLRGSGQPQH
>TRBV7-9|TRBJ2-7
ASSLGTGFQREQY
>TRBV6-6|TRBJ2-5
ASTMGGSQETQY
>TRBV6-5|TRBJ1-5
ASIVLTTSNQPQH
>TRBV5-6|TRBJ2-7
ASSSWTNEQY
>TRBV6-5|TRBJ2-7
ASSGGVYEQY
>TRBV7-3|TRBJ1-1
ASSLWVRGEAF
>TRBV27|TRBJ2-2
ASKRGGNTGELF
>TRBV6-5|TRBJ2-3
ASRDTGGTDTQY
>TRBV7-5|TRBJ2-7
VRSLDRGGSYEQY
>TRBV10-2|TRBJ1-5
ATTTGALQPQH
>TRBV6-2/TRBV6-3|TRBJ1-5
ASSLQGSQPQH
>TRBV2|TRBJ2-5
ASRSGTPAETQY
>TRBV28|TRBJ2-5
ASSFADLKGGETQY
>TRBV29-1|TRBJ1-2
SGDPEPSYGYT
>TRBV9|TRBJ2-5
ASSVDGAFATQY
>TRBV18|TRBJ2-5
ASSPNSWETQY
>TRBV3-1/TRBV3-2|TRBJ1-6
ASSLDSYNSPLH